The 27 T cell receptor beta chains given below trace back to one sample, sequenced in a study of blood T cell repertoires in COVID-19. TCRdb's table, derived via immunoSEQ multiplex PCR, lists solely in-frame clones and lacks some. Here the sample spans 150,000 to 200,000 clones, roughly 80% being singletons. Specimen: PBMCs or T cells enriched from blood (not recorded which). These receptors all stem from a woman between 50 and 59 years old who had recovered from COVID-19.

The rearrangement joins TRBV27 to TRBJ2-6; TRBD2 aligns across 7 bases. Germline trimming cut 4 bases from V and 2 bases from J; bases unmatched to any gene: 2. This CDR3 region has 15 residues. CDR1 is MNHEY, CDR2 SMNVEV, per germline (reference sequence). This CDR3 is CASSSAGAGANVLTF. The CDR3 DNA reads TGTGCCAGCAGTTCCGCGGGGGCTGGGGCCAACGTCCTGACTTTC.

The chain uses TRBV3-1 (or the pseudogene TRBV3-2) and TRBJ2-3; possible D gene TRBD2, 6 bases. V lost 0 bases, J lost 4 bases, and 14 bases lay in between. The CDR3 is 16 amino acids. Germline CDR1 LGHDT, CDR2 YNNKEL (reference sequence). CDR3 residues: CASSQEFGSGADTQYF. As DNA, the CDR3 is TGTGCCAGCAGCCAAGAATTCGGGAGTGGGGCAGATACGCAGTATTTT.

This clone appeared a few times. The V and J genes are TRBV2 and TRBJ2-2; 7 bases match TRBD1. The germline V gene has CDR1 SNHLY and CDR2 FYNNEI. The CDR3 contains 14 residues. The J segment lost 6 bases and the V segment lost 6 bases, leaving 7 bases of the junction unmatched. Written as DNA, the CDR3 is TGTGCCAGCAGGGCTGGGACAGCCTCCGGGGAGCTGTTTTTT. It translates to CASRAGTASGELFF.

The chain recombines TRBV12-5 with TRBJ2-5, with 7 bases matching TRBD2. Per germline, CDR1 LGHNT and CDR2 FRNRAP. The CDR3 is 15 residues long. V lost 7 bases to trimming and J lost 4 bases; unmatched junction nucleotides: 12. The CDR3 region is CASAPQGVAGETQYF. The DNA for the CDR3 is TGTGCTAGTGCTCCCCAAGGGGTAGCGGGAGAGACCCAGTACTTC.

The J gene is TRBJ1-1, the V gene TRBV5-1; D not resolved. There are 14 residues in the CDR3. Germline V gives CDR1 SGHRS, CDR2 YFSETQ. Trimming took off 3 bases at V and 1 base at J, with 10 bases between the two ends. The CDR3 spells CASSSQVGNTEAFF. The CDR3 DNA reads as TGCGCCAGCAGCTCCCAGGTCGGGAACACTGAAGCTTTCTTT.

The genes are TRBV11-2 and TRBJ1-5; D gene ambiguous. CDR1 and CDR2 (germline): SGHAT, FQNNGV. The length of the CDR3 is 13 residues. V was cut by 6 bases and J by 1 base, with 7 bases left in between. The CDR3 here is CASSYQSNQPQHF. The CDR3 region has the DNA TGTGCCAGCAGTTACCAGAGCAATCAGCCCCAGCATTTT.

This chain uses TRBV18 with TRBJ1-1, with TRBD1 matching over 8 bases. Trimming cost V 5 bases and J 1 base; bases outside gene matches: 3. Germline lookup yields CDR1 KGHSH and CDR2 LQKENI. The CDR3 is 14 residues long. Written as DNA, the CDR3 is TGTGCCAGCTCATTTGACAGGGGGAACACTGAAGCTTTCTTT. Amino acid sequence: CASSFDRGNTEAFF. Looking up the rest from reference TRBV18 and TRBJ1-1 gives the full variable domain: NAGVMQNPRHLVRRRGQEARLRCSPMKGHSHVYWYRQLPEEGLKFMVYLQKENIIDESGMPKERFSAEFPKEGPSILRIQQVVRGDSAAYFCASSFDRGNTEAFFGQGTRLTVV.

The rearrangement links TRBV7-6 to TRBJ2-7; D is unresolved. This CDR3 comprises 12 residues. Germline lookup yields CDR1 SGHVS and CDR2 FNYEAQ. Trimming removed 5 bases from V and 3 bases from J, with 8 bases in between. CDR3 bases: TGTGCCAGCAGCAGTAACAACTACGAGCAGTACTTC. The encoded protein is CASSSNNYEQYF.

The V gene is TRBV5-1, the J gene TRBJ1-1; maybe TRBD1 (5 bases). The CDR3 consists of 17 residues. The germline CDR1 and CDR2 sequences are SGHRS and YFSETQ. Deletions cut 0 bases from V and 0 bases from J, with 15 bases between. This chain's CDR3 is CASSLATGAPLNTEAFF. CDR3 bases: TGCGCCAGCAGCTTGGCCACAGGCGCGCCCTTGAACACTGAAGCTTTCTTT.

This chain uses TRBV28 with TRBJ1-1; D is perhaps TRBD1 (6 bases). The CDR3 totals 14 residues. Trimming stripped 7 bases from V and 6 bases from J, with 18 bases between. Germline V gives CDR1 MDHEN, CDR2 SYDVKM. The CDR3 is CASIPFTGRAEAFF. CDR3 nucleotides: TGTGCCAGCATTCCCTTTACAGGGCGGGCTGAAGCTTTCTTT.

This clone was counted a single time. The V and J genes are TRBV19 and TRBJ1-2; D uncertain. CDR1 and CDR2 from the germline V gene are LNHDA and SQIVND (reference sequence). The CDR3 has 16 amino acids. Trimming removed 7 bases at V and 0 bases at J, with 18 bases between. CDR3 amino acids: CASIPTPGLANYGYTF. The CDR3 DNA is TGTGCCAGTATCCCGACTCCCGGTTTAGCTAACTATGGCTACACCTTC.

The chain is built from TRBV5-6 and TRBJ2-2; D gene unclear. The CDR3 sequence is 12 residues long. Germline CDR1 SGHDT, CDR2 YYEEEE. V was pared by 4 bases and J by 7 bases, with 8 bases between. The CDR3 here is CASSPRLGELFF. The CDR3 nucleotides are TGTGCCAGCAGCCCCCGTCTCGGGGAGCTGTTTTTT. The variable domain in full, with the rest retrieved from reference TRBV5-6 and TRBJ2-2, is DAGVTQSPTHLIKTRGQQVTLRCSPKSGHDTVSWYQQALGQGPQFIFQYYEEEERQRGNFPDRFSGHQFPNYSSELNVNALLLGDSALYLCASSPRLGELFFGEGSRLTVL.

The chain joins TRBV28 to TRBJ2-1; TRBD1 matches at 10 bases. The CDR3 is 13 amino acids. The germline V gene encodes CDR1 MDHEN and CDR2 SYDVKM. J lost 9 bases, V lost 8 bases, and 7 bases had no gene match. In nucleotides, the CDR3 is TGTGCCAGCGGCCCGGGACAGGGGTTTGAGCAGTTCTTC. Translation: CASGPGQGFEQFF.

V is TRBV30 and J is TRBJ2-7; 8 bases line up with TRBD1. The germline V gene has CDR1 GTSNPN and CDR2 SVGIG (reference sequence). V trimming: 0 bases; J trimming: 5 bases; junction bases outside the gene matches: 6. The length of the CDR3 is 14 residues. CDR3 sequence (DNA): TGTGCCTGGAGTGTGGGTCAGGGGGCCAACGAGCAGTACTTC. It is translated as CAWSVGQGANEQYF.

This chain uses TRBV28 with TRBJ1-1; the match to TRBD1 covers 10 bases. The trim removed 3 bases at V and 4 bases at J, leaving 8 bases unmatched. This CDR3 spans 16 amino acids. Germline V gene lookup returns CDR1 MDHEN and CDR2 SYDVKM. Written as DNA, the CDR3 is TGTGCCAGCAGTTTGGGGTTGGACAGGGGGAGCACTGAAGCTTTCTTT. It encodes CASSLGLDRGSTEAFF. The variable domain in full, with the rest retrieved from reference TRBV28 and TRBJ1-1, is DVKVTQSSRYLVKRTGEKVFLECVQDMDHENMFWYRQDPGLGLRLIYFSYDVKMKEKGDIPEGYSVSREKKERFSLILESASTNQTSMYLCASSLGLDRGSTEAFFGQGTRLTVV.

The chain uses TRBV3-1 (or the pseudogene TRBV3-2) and TRBJ1-2, with D hard to call. CDR3 length equals 13 residues. The V end was cut by 2 bases, the J end by 8 bases, with 12 bases between. The germline V gene encodes CDR1 LGHDT and CDR2 YNNKEL (reference sequence). CDR3 bases: TGTGCCAGCAGCCAAACAACATCCCGCGGCTACACCTTC. Protein sequence: CASSQTTSRGYTF.

V and J are TRBV4-1 and TRBJ2-7; a weak D match, TRBD1 (6 bases). Looked up from germline, CDR1 is MGHRA and CDR2 is YSYEKL. CDR3 length: 16 residues. Trimming cost V 3 bases and J 0 bases, with 15 bases left between them. The CDR3 is CASSQDQTGSSYEQYF. The CDR3 DNA is TGCGCCAGCAGCCAGGACCAGACAGGCAGCTCCTACGAGCAGTACTTC.

The table lists this clone with many counts. CDR3 sequence reads: CASSPDRTHQPQHF. CDR3 sequence (DNA): TGTGCCAGCAGCCCCGACAGGACCCATCAGCCCCAGCATTTT. V usage is TRBV6-5 and J usage is TRBJ1-5; possibly TRBD1 for D (6 bases). Trimming took off 6 bases at V and 5 bases at J, with 14 bases between the two ends. CDR3 size: 14 residues. Germline loops: CDR1 MNHEY, CDR2 SVGAGI.

The chain joins TRBV10-3 to TRBJ2-3; D is perhaps TRBD2 (6 bases). The V end lost 3 bases, the J end lost 1 base, and 8 bases lay between the germline ends. The CDR3 runs to 14 residues. CDR1 is ENHRY and CDR2 is SYGVKD in the germline V gene. The CDR3 coding sequence is TGTGCCATCAGTGAATCGGGGGGCACAGATACGCAGTATTTT. It encodes CAISESGGTDTQYF.

This clone has more than one count but fewer than ten. J is TRBJ1-1 and V is TRBV3-1 (or the pseudogene TRBV3-2); no definite D call. Germline loops: CDR1 LGHDT, CDR2 YNNKEL (reference sequence). V dropped 0 bases and J dropped 11 bases, with 19 bases sitting between them. The CDR3 length is 15 residues. CDR3: CASSQDWGREGDAFF. CDR3 nucleotides: TGTGCCAGCAGCCAAGACTGGGGTCGGGAGGGCGATGCTTTCTTT.

This chain uses TRBV4-1 with TRBJ1-1; no clear D gene. The V gene lost 0 bases and the J gene lost 6 bases, with 8 bases spanning the gap. CDR1 and CDR2 (germline): MGHRA, YSYEKL. The CDR3 is made up of 13 amino acids. DNA of the CDR3: TGCGCCAGCAGCCAAGACATCGGGGCTGAAGCTTTCTTT. Protein sequence: CASSQDIGAEAFF.

The chain carries TRBV5-1 and TRBJ2-2; 9 bases match TRBD1. V lost 4 bases to trimming and J lost 4 bases; unmatched junction nucleotides: 11. The germline V gene encodes CDR1 SGHRS and CDR2 YFSETQ. The CDR3 extends over 17 amino acids. The CDR3 spells CASSTTTGTGFTGELFF. For the CDR3, the DNA is TGCGCCAGCAGCACCACTACGGGGACAGGGTTCACCGGGGAGCTGTTTTTT.

The chain couples TRBV27 to TRBJ2-7, with D perhaps TRBD2 (6 bases). With 2 bases removed from V and 3 bases from J, the gap between germline ends came to 11 bases. The CDR3 consists of 14 residues. Per germline, CDR1 MNHEY and CDR2 SMNVEV (reference sequence). CDR3 region: CASSLAGIDYEQYF. The DNA for the CDR3 is TGTGCCAGCAGTTTAGCGGGAATAGACTACGAGCAGTACTTC.

This clone was observed a few times. The chain links TRBV19 to TRBJ2-2, with D tentatively TRBD2 (6 bases). The germline gives CDR1 LNHDA, CDR2 SQIVND (reference sequence). V was trimmed by 8 bases and J by 4 bases, leaving 17 bases between them. CDR3 length: 15 amino acids. CDR3 DNA: TGTGCCAGTGACGCGGGGATGATTGGCACCGGGGAGCTGTTTTTT. Translation gives CASDAGMIGTGELFF. Based on the CDR3 plus reference TRBV19 and TRBJ2-2, the full variable domain is DGGITQSPKYLFRKEGQNVTLSCEQNLNHDAMYWYRQDPGQGLRLIYYSQIVNDFQKGDIAEGYSVSREKKESFPLTVTSAQKNPTAFYLCASDAGMIGTGELFFGEGSRLTVL.

The chain recombines TRBV19 with TRBJ1-1, with a possible D match to TRBD1 (6 bases). Germline V gene data show CDR1 as LNHDA and CDR2 as SQIVND (reference sequence). The CDR3 totals 13 residues. With 0 bases removed from V and 7 bases from J, the gap between germline ends came to 9 bases. CDR3 nucleotide sequence: TGTGCCAGTAGTATAGATCAAGGGGGTGAAGCTTTCTTT. This codes for CASSIDQGGEAFF.

The gene calls are TRBV10-3 and TRBJ1-6; TRBD1 is a possible D gene (6 bases). CDR1 ENHRY and CDR2 SYGVKD come from the germline V gene. This CDR3 has 14 amino acids. Trimming removed 6 bases at V and 8 bases at J, with 14 bases between. The CDR3 region has the DNA TGTGCCATCAGCCAAAGAGGGGGAGATTCACCCCTCCACTTT. As protein: CAISQRGGDSPLHF.

The chain carries TRBV3-1 (or the pseudogene TRBV3-2) and TRBJ2-7; D gene unclear. CDR1 is LGHDT, CDR2 YNNKEL, per germline (reference sequence). Trimming left V 2 bases short and J 3 bases short, with 11 bases between. CDR3 length equals 14 residues. In DNA form, the CDR3 reads TGTGCCAGCAGCCAATATTACCAGAACTACGAGCAGTACTTC. Translated, it gives CASSQYYQNYEQYF.